The clone carrying this T cell receptor beta chain was detected only a few times. Each CDR3 protein gets one entry after TCRdb re-called the RT-PCR reads with MiXCR. The sample records about a million distinct CDR3 sequences, approximately 18% being singletons. The germline CDR1 and CDR2 sequences are MNHNS and SASEGT. V was pared by 1 base and J by 4 bases, with 7 bases between. The CDR3 has 13 residues. The record originates from a study of patients and donors after allogeneic stem cell transplantation. This TCR was recovered from a human donor who was either an allogeneic HSCT recipient or a stem cell or donor lymphocyte infusion donor (not recorded which). It is not recorded whose cells these are; they may come from a transplant donor. The sample consisted of blood, either unsorted or a sorted T cell fraction (not recorded which). The chain recombines TRBV6-1 with TRBJ1-2; unclear D gene. The CDR3, as DNA: TGTGCCAGCAGTGAAGAAGGGCCCTATGGCTACACCTTC. This translates into CASSEEGPYGYTF.